These 8 T cell receptor beta chains originate from one sample sequenced in a study of somatic mutations in cytotoxic T cells in rheumatoid arthritis. This table comes from immunoSEQ multiplex PCR, and its TCRdb copy is limited to in-frame clones, with some not included. The sample carries about 18,000 clones, approximately 84% recorded once. Specimen: CD8+ T cells sorted from blood. These receptors were taken from an adult with rheumatoid arthritis.

This clone was detected a few times. The chain combines TRBV4-1 with TRBJ2-7; a possible D gene is TRBD2 (5 bases). Germline V gene lookup returns CDR1 MGHRA and CDR2 YSYEKL. The CDR3 is made up of 14 amino acids. Trimming took 4 bases from V and 0 from J, leaving 10 bases between them. CDR3 in DNA: TGCGCCAGCAGCCCTAGGACTTTCTCCTACGAGCAGTACTTC. Translated: CASSPRTFSYEQYF.

The V gene is TRBV5-1, the J gene TRBJ2-7; 10 bases are a match to TRBD2. The CDR3 runs 13 residues. V trimming: 9 bases; J trimming: 3 bases; junction bases outside the gene matches: 6. From germline, CDR1 is SGHRS and CDR2 YFSETQ. This CDR3 reads CAKPLAGVYEQYF. The DNA for the CDR3 is TGCGCCAAACCTCTAGCGGGAGTCTACGAGCAGTACTTC.

This chain links TRBV27 with TRBJ1-4; possible D gene TRBD1, 5 bases. Trimming shortened V by 6 bases and J by 6 bases, and 14 bases separated the two germline ends. The CDR3 sequence is 14 residues long. The germline V gene encodes CDR1 MNHEY and CDR2 SMNVEV (reference sequence). The CDR3 sequence: CASSQRGLHEKLFF. In nucleotides, the CDR3 is TGTGCCAGCAGCCAGCGGGGCCTCCATGAAAAACTGTTTTTT.

The V gene is TRBV5-4, the J gene TRBJ2-1; 8 bases line up with TRBD2. The CDR3 is 16 amino acids. In germline, CDR1 is SGHNT, CDR2 YYREEE (reference sequence). J lost 3 bases, V lost 1 base, and 6 bases had no gene match. DNA for the CDR3: TGTGCCAGCAGCTTGAAGCGGGAGATTCACTACAATGAGCAGTTCTTC. This encodes CASSLKREIHYNEQFF.

The chain recombines TRBV6-5 with TRBJ2-7, with D uncertain. V shed 0 bases and J shed 2 bases, with 14 bases lying between them. The CDR3 has 16 residues. The germline CDR1 and CDR2 sequences are MNHEY and SVGAGI. CDR3 bases: TGTGCCAGCAGTTACTCGACCGGGCAGATCGCCTACGAGCAGTACTTC. Translation: CASSYSTGQIAYEQYF.

This clone turned up a few times. V is TRBV19 and J is TRBJ1-5; D remains ambiguous. Between the trimmed V and J ends, which lost 1 base and 5 bases, there was a span of 9 bases. Per germline, CDR1 LNHDA and CDR2 SQIVND (reference sequence). The CDR3 spans 14 residues. The CDR3 DNA is TGTGCCAGTAGTATAGGGGGTAGGTATCAGCCCCAGCATTTT. It translates to CASSIGGRYQPQHF. The whole variable domain, filled in from reference TRBV19 and TRBJ1-5, reads DGGITQSPKYLFRKEGQNVTLSCEQNLNHDAMYWYRQDPGQGLRLIYYSQIVNDFQKGDIAEGYSVSREKKESFPLTVTSAQKNPTAFYLCASSIGGRYQPQHFGDGTRLSIL.

This clone showed up just once. The V gene is TRBV10-3, the J gene TRBJ2-2; TRBD2 might be the D (6 bases). The V end was cut by 0 bases, the J end by 5 bases, with 16 bases between. The CDR3 totals 17 residues. Germline V gene lookup returns CDR1 ENHRY and CDR2 SYGVKD. The CDR3 loop is CAISESEGTGPTGELFF. The CDR3 DNA follows: TGTGCCATCAGTGAGTCGGAGGGGACGGGTCCAACCGGGGAGCTGTTTTTT.

V gene TRBV11-3 combines with J gene TRBJ2-5, with D maybe TRBD1 (5 bases). Germline assignment: CDR1 SGHNT and CDR2 YENEEA. Trimming cost V 4 bases and J 3 bases, with 12 bases left between them. This CDR3 is built from 14 residues. The CDR3 spells CASSSLTVEETQYF. The CDR3 nucleotides read TGTGCCAGCAGCTCCTTGACAGTCGAAGAGACCCAGTACTTC.